This T cell receptor beta chain was sequenced in a study of blood T cell repertoires in COVID-19. The germline gives CDR1 SGHDT, CDR2 YYEEEE. The CDR3 is 17 amino acids. Trimming at V came to 2 bases and at J to 5 bases, leaving 10 bases not matched to a gene. Authors' methods: Counts of nucleated cells, estimated from reference gene primer amplification, were obtained. Clones were sequenced by immunoSEQ multiplex PCR, and TCRdb holds only the in-frame ones, with some missing. The DNA gave D and trimming, while V, J and clone size come from that table. Of some 230,000 clones listed, roughly 84% are singletons.

The rearrangement joins TRBV5-6 to TRBJ2-3; TRBD2 matches 11 bases. Input material: peripheral blood. The origin of this receptor is a woman aged 60-75 years who had recovered from COVID-19. CDR3 loop: CASSFRTLAGGGDTQYF. CDR3 nucleotides: TGTGCCAGCAGCTTCCGGACGCTAGCGGGGGGAGGAGATACGCAGTATTTT.